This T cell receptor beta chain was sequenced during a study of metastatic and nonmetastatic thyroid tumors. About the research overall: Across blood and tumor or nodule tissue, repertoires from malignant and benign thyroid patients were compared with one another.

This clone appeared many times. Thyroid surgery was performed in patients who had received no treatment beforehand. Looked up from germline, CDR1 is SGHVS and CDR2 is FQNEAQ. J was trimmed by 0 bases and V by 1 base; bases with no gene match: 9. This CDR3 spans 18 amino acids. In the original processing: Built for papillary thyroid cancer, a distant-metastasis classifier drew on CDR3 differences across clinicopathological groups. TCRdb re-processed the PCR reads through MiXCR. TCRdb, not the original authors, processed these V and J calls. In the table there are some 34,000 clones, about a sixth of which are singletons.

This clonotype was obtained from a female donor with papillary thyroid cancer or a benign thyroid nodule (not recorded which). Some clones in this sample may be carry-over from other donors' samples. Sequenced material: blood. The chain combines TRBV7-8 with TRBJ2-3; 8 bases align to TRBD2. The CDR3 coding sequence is TGTGCCAGCAGCTTAGTGGGTGGTAGCGGGGTTAGCACAGATACGCAGTATTTT. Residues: CASSLVGGSGVSTDTQYF.